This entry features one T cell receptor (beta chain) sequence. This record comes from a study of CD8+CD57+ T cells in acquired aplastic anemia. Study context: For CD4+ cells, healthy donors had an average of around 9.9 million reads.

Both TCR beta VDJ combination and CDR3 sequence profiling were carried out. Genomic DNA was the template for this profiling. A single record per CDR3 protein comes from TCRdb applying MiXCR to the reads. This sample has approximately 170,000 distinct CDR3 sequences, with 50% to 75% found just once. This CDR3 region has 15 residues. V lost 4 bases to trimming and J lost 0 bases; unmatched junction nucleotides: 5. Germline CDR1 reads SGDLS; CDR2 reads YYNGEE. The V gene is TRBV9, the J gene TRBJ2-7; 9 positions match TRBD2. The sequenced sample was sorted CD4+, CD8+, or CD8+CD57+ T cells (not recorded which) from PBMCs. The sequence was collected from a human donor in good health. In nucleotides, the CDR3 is TGTGCCAGCAGCCCACAAGCGGGGGGCTCCTACGAGCAGTACTTC. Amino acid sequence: CASSPQAGGSYEQYF.